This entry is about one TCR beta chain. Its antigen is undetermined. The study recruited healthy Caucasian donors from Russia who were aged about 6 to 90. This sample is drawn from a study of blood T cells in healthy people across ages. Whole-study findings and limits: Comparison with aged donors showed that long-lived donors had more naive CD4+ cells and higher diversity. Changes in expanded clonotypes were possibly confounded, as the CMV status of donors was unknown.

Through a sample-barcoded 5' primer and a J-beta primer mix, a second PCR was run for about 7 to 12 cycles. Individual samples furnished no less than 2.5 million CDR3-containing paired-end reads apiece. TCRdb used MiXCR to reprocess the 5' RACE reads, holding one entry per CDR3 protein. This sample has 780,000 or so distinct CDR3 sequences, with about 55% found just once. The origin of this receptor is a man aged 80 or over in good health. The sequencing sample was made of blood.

The CDR3 DNA reads TGTGCCAGCGGCCGACAGGCCGGAGATGAGCAGTTCTTC. This gives the protein CASGRQAGDEQFF. The chain couples TRBV9 to TRBJ2-1, with TRBD1 as a possible D gene (6 bases). This CDR3 has 13 residues. The germline gives CDR1 SGDLS, CDR2 YYNGEE. V lost 7 bases, J lost 8 bases, and 16 bases lay in between.